This T cell receptor beta chain was observed in a study of blood T cells in healthy people across ages. The CDR3 is made up of 15 amino acids. Trimming left V 4 bases short and J 5 bases short, with 13 bases between. Germline V gene data show CDR1 as SGDLS and CDR2 as YYNGEE. Primed by a sample-barcoded 5' primer and a J-beta primer mix, a second PCR proceeded for 7 to 11 cycles. Each cDNA molecule carried a tag from a template-switch adaptor that contained 12 random nucleotides. In TCRdb, the 5' RACE reads were re-called with MiXCR into one record per CDR3 protein. The sample yields hundreds of thousands of distinct CDR3 sequences, just over 55% seen once. The study, taken as a whole, reports: Long-lived and aged donors differed, with more naive CD4+ cells and higher diversity in the long-lived. Estimates of diversity drawn from one million T cells were considered underestimates. Age advanced and TCR beta diversity per million T cells fell, roughly linearly.

As regards this clonotype: The antigen is not known.

The specimen sequenced was blood. V is TRBV9 and J is TRBJ1-6; D is unclear. This clonotype was sampled from a middle-aged man in good health. In DNA form, the CDR3 reads TGTGCCAGCAGCACGCTCAGTCAAAATAATTCACCCCTCCACTTT. Residues: CASSTLSQNNSPLHF.